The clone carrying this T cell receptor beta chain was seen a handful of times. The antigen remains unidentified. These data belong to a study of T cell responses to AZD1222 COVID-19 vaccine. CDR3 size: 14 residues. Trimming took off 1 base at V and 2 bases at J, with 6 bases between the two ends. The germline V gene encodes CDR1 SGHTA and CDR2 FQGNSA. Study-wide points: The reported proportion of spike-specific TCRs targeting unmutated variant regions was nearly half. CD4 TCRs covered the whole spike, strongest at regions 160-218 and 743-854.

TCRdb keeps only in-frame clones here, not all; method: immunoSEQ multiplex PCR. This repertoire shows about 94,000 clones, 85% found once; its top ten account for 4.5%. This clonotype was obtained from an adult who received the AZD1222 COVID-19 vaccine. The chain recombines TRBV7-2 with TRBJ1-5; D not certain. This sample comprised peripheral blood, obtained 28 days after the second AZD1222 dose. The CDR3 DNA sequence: TGTGCCAGCAGCTTAGATCGGGGCAATCAGCCCCAGCATTTT. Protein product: CASSLDRGNQPQHF.